This passage covers 14 T cell receptor beta chains from one sample sequenced in a study of naive and memory T cell subsets. An equimolar mix of two oligonucleotides served as the beta constant-region primer for TRBC1 and TRBC2. TCRdb re-called the UMI-ligation and nested PCR reads through MiXCR, storing one row per CDR3 protein. The sample lists 70,000 to 95,000 distinct CDR3 sequences; about 7% were seen once. What was sequenced was central memory CD4+ T cells from blood. The receptors were sampled from a human donor in good health.

The genes are TRBV5-1 and TRBJ2-3; either TRBD1 or TRBD2 may fit D (5 bases each). The length of the CDR3 is 14 residues. V lost 4 bases to trimming and J lost 4 bases, with 13 bases between them. Germline V CDR1 and CDR2: SGHRS, YFSETQ. CDR3 nucleotide sequence: TGCGCCAGCAGCCCCCGAGGGGAATCAGATACGCAGTATTTT. Protein: CASSPRGESDTQYF.

This clonotype was seen at least ten times. CDR3 residues: CASSWDRGYEQYF. CDR3 DNA sequence: TGTGCCAGCAGTTGGGACAGGGGCTACGAGCAGTACTTC. The rearrangement links TRBV12-3 or TRBV12-4 to TRBJ2-7; the match to TRBD1 covers 10 bases. V lost 4 bases to trimming and J lost 3 bases; unmatched junction nucleotides: 0. The CDR3 has 13 amino acids.

In this sample, this clonotype turned up a few times. The chain has TRBV27 and TRBJ2-5; no clear D gene. The CDR3 totals 8 residues. V shed 2 bases and J shed 13 bases, with 2 bases lying between them. The germline CDR1 and CDR2 sequences are MNHEY and SMNVEV (reference sequence). DNA of the CDR3: TGTGCCAGCAGTTTACTGTACTTC. Translation gives CASSLLYF.

This clonotype was picked up a small number of times. V is TRBV12-3 or TRBV12-4 and J is TRBJ2-7; no firm D call. This CDR3 comprises 14 residues. Between the trimmed V and J ends, which lost 5 bases and 3 bases, there was a span of 14 bases. In DNA form, the CDR3 reads TGTGCCAGCAGTCTGGCGTTTACTAACTACGAGCAGTACTTC. This encodes CASSLAFTNYEQYF.

This clonotype was seen a few times. The chain has TRBV18 and TRBJ1-2, with TRBD1 matching over 7 bases. The length of the CDR3 is 14 residues. CDR1 is KGHSH and CDR2 is LQKENI in the germline V gene. V lost 2 bases, J lost 7 bases, and 7 bases stayed unmatched. The CDR3 DNA reads TGTGCCAGCTCACCAGATGGCAGGGGGGCTGGCTACACCTTC. It translates to CASSPDGRGAGYTF.

This clonotype showed up many times. The V and J genes are TRBV19 and TRBJ1-5, with TRBD1 matching over 9 bases. Trimming removed 2 bases from V and 4 bases from J; junction bases left unmatched: 3. Germline V CDR1 and CDR2: LNHDA, SQIVND (reference sequence). The CDR3 spans 15 residues. As DNA, the CDR3 is TGTGCCAGTAGTATACCCGGGACAGGGAATCAGCCCCAGCATTTT. Translation: CASSIPGTGNQPQHF.

In this sample, this clonotype turned up many times. The chain links TRBV20-1 to TRBJ2-1; 10 bases are shared with TRBD2. Trimming removed 6 bases from V and 4 bases from J; junction bases left unmatched: 3. The germline V gene has CDR1 DFQATT and CDR2 SNEGSKA (reference sequence). The CDR3 loop spans 13 amino acids. CDR3 sequence (DNA): TGCAGTGCAGCGGGGGGGAATTACAATGAGCAGTTCTTC. Translation gives CSAAGGNYNEQFF.

This clonotype was found many times. This chain links TRBV3-1 with TRBJ1-1; 7 bases align to TRBD1. The length of the CDR3 is 15 residues. The V gene's germline CDR1 is LGHDT and CDR2 YNNKEL (reference sequence). With V trimmed by 5 bases and J by 7 bases, 13 bases remained unmatched. The CDR3 coding sequence is TGTGCCAGCAGCTCCATAGGGACAGAACACTTTGAAGCTTTCTTT. Amino acids: CASSSIGTEHFEAFF.

CDR3 in DNA: TGTGCCAGCAGCACCCCCCCTAGCGGGAGTAGGGATACGCAGTATTTT. Translated, it gives CASSTPPSGSRDTQYF. This chain uses TRBV7-8 with TRBJ2-3, with 10 bases that match TRBD2. The CDR3 consists of 16 residues. V was clipped by 5 bases and J by 6 bases; unmatched bases: 11. Germline V lookup: CDR1 SGHVS, CDR2 FQNEAQ.

This clonotype has at least ten counts. The V gene is TRBV20-1, the J gene TRBJ2-7; D is ambiguous. Germline CDR1 DFQATT, CDR2 SNEGSKA (reference sequence). Trimming removed 4 bases from V and 3 bases from J, with 7 bases in between. The CDR3 is made up of 11 amino acids. The CDR3 nucleotides read TGCAGTGCTACCCCCTTCTACGAGCAGTACTTC. Protein product: CSATPFYEQYF.

This chain uses TRBV24-1 with TRBJ2-3; 7 bases are shared with TRBD2. The germline gives CDR1 KGHDR, CDR2 SFDVKD. The V gene end was trimmed by 11 bases and the J gene end by 0 bases; junction bases not matched to a gene: 4. CDR3 size: 13 residues. The CDR3 loop is CANQRGSTDTQYF. The CDR3 region has the DNA TGTGCCAATCAGCGGGGAAGCACAGATACGCAGTATTTT.

This clonotype has ten or more counts. V and J are TRBV7-9 and TRBJ2-1; D unresolved. The length of the CDR3 is 11 residues. CDR1 is SEHNR and CDR2 is FQNEAQ in the germline V gene (reference sequence). With 8 bases removed from V and 9 bases from J, the gap between germline ends came to 11 bases. CDR3 nucleotides: TGTGCCAGCCACAACCGTGGTGAGCAGTTCTTC. Protein product: CASHNRGEQFF.

This clonotype appeared many times. This chain joins TRBV6-6 and TRBJ1-2; weak D call: TRBD1 (5 bases). The germline V and J ends were trimmed by 5 bases and 6 bases, with 16 bases remaining between them. Germline V gene data show CDR1 as MNHNY and CDR2 as SVGAGI (reference sequence). The length of the CDR3 is 14 residues. CDR3 sequence: CASSQRGGSDGYTF. The CDR3 DNA follows: TGTGCCAGCAGTCAACGGGGGGGGAGTGATGGCTACACCTTC.

V and J are TRBV5-1 and TRBJ2-5, with 7 bases identical to TRBD1. This CDR3 is 15 amino acids long. The V gene end was trimmed by 2 bases and the J gene end by 1 base; junction bases not matched to a gene: 5. Germline values: CDR1 SGHRS, CDR2 YFSETQ. In DNA, the CDR3 is TGCGCCAGCAGCTTTTCCGGGACAGTCCAAGAGACCCAGTACTTC. It is translated as CASSFSGTVQETQYF.